One sample yielded the 12 T cell receptor beta chains listed below, sequenced in a study of beta chain features in type 1 diabetes. Sequencing targeted expressed TCRB transcripts, as all isolated RNA had been reverse transcribed. Assay used: immunoSEQ multiplex PCR; TCRdb lists only in-frame clones, some missing. The table lists hundreds of thousands of clones, approximately 15% of them singletons, with over 5.5% in the top ten. Sequencing input: central memory CD4+ T cells from blood. These TCRs come from a young man in good health.

In this sample, this clone turned up a few times. In DNA, the CDR3 is TGTGCCAGCAGCCCGGACTCGAACGCCTACGAGCAGTACTTC. This encodes CASSPDSNAYEQYF. The V gene is TRBV7-2, the J gene TRBJ2-7, with D possibly TRBD2 on 5 matching bases. Trimming removed 5 bases at V and 2 bases at J, with 13 bases between. The CDR3 spans 14 residues. Germline values: CDR1 SGHTA, CDR2 FQGNSA.

This clone has only one observation. The chain carries TRBV6-1 and TRBJ2-3, with D unclear. The germline V gene has CDR1 MNHNS and CDR2 SASEGT. The CDR3 is 13 residues long. Trimming stripped 7 bases from V and 1 base from J, with 9 bases between. CDR3 sequence: CASTFGGTDTQYF. The DNA of the CDR3 is TGTGCCAGCACCTTCGGAGGCACAGATACGCAGTATTTT.

This clone was recorded a few times. The V gene is TRBV7-2, the J gene TRBJ2-1, with 7 bases aligning to TRBD2. CDR3 length equals 16 residues. With 7 bases clipped from V and 4 bases from J, the junction kept 13 bases outside the gene matches. Germline assignment: CDR1 SGHTA and CDR2 FQGNSA. CDR3 sequence: CASTRERGDLYNEQFF. The CDR3 DNA reads TGTGCCAGCACCAGAGAACGGGGGGACCTTTACAATGAGCAGTTCTTC.

The chain recombines TRBV11-2 with TRBJ1-4, with 7 bases matching TRBD1. CDR1 SGHAT and CDR2 FQNNGV come from the germline V gene. V lost 7 bases, J lost 10 bases, and 12 bases stayed unmatched. The CDR3 loop spans 14 amino acids. Written as DNA, the CDR3 is TGTGCCAGCACTTGGGACAGCCCACGTTCAAAACTGTTTTTT. This encodes CASTWDSPRSKLFF.

The chain employs TRBV7-2 and TRBJ2-7, with 9 positions matching TRBD2. This CDR3 contains 14 residues. Losses at the gene ends were 5 bases for V and 7 bases for J; bases not matched to a gene: 9. The germline V gene has CDR1 SGHTA and CDR2 FQGNSA. CDR3 DNA: TGTGCCAGCAGCATCCGAGCGGGGGGTGAGGAGCAGTACTTC. As protein: CASSIRAGGEEQYF.

This clone occurred a few times. The rearrangement links TRBV4-2 to TRBJ2-1; TRBD2 matches 7 bases. J gave up 8 bases and V 0 bases, and 7 bases lay outside the gene matches. This CDR3 has 15 amino acids. The V gene's germline CDR1 is LGHNA and CDR2 YNFKEQ. CDR3 sequence: CASSQERTSTHEQFF. The CDR3 DNA is TGTGCCAGCAGCCAAGAACGGACTAGTACCCATGAGCAGTTCTTC.

This clone appeared a few times. This chain connects TRBV5-4 to TRBJ2-3; 16 positions agree with TRBD2. Germline V gives CDR1 SGHNT, CDR2 YYREEE (reference sequence). J lost 7 bases, V lost 3 bases, and 5 bases had no gene match. CDR3 length equals 16 residues. The CDR3 is CASSSGTSGRENTQYF. CDR3 DNA sequence: TGTGCCAGCAGCTCCGGGACTAGCGGGAGGGAAAATACGCAGTATTTT.

This clone was detected only a few times. V gene TRBV7-2 combines with J gene TRBJ1-3; 8 bases agree with TRBD1. Germline V lookup: CDR1 SGHTA, CDR2 FQGNSA. This CDR3 is 15 amino acids long. Trimming cost V 8 bases and J 4 bases; bases outside gene matches: 10. In DNA form, the CDR3 reads TGTGCCAGCGCGCCCGGACAGGGAGGAGGAAACACCATATATTTT. Its translation is CASAPGQGGGNTIYF.

A few counts support this clone. The V call is TRBV30, the J call TRBJ2-6, with D unclear. The CDR3 covers 12 residues. V was clipped by 1 base and J by 4 bases, with 2 bases between them. Germline V gene sequence: CDR1 GTSNPN, CDR2 SVGIG (reference sequence). The CDR3 coding sequence is TGTGCCTGGAGTGGAGGGGCCAACGTCCTGACTTTC. It is translated as CAWSGGANVLTF.

This clone was detected a few times. The chain joins TRBV11-2 to TRBJ2-7; D remains unclear. This CDR3 region has 18 residues. Germline CDR1 reads SGHAT; CDR2 reads FQNNGV. V lost 0 bases and J 6 bases, leaving 24 bases between the germline ends. In nucleotides, the CDR3 is TGTGCCAGCAGCTTAGATAGAGCTATATCATCTTTGCGCGCCGAGCAGTACTTC. It specifies CASSLDRAISSLRAEQYF.

There are many counts of this clone. The chain joins TRBV11-2 to TRBJ2-3, with TRBD1 matching 9 bases. The CDR3 totals 16 residues. Germline CDR1 is SGHAT and CDR2 is FQNNGV. Losses at the gene ends were 5 bases for V and 0 bases for J; bases not matched to a gene: 6. Written as DNA, the CDR3 is TGTGCCAGCAGCGGCCGGACAGGGGCTAGCACAGATACGCAGTATTTT. Encoded protein: CASSGRTGASTDTQYF.

This sequence joins TRBV9 and TRBJ2-3, with no clear D. Germline-derived CDR1 and CDR2 are SGDLS and YYNGEE. The CDR3 length is 15 residues. V was trimmed by 4 bases and J by 2 bases, leaving 14 bases between them. This CDR3 reads CASSQKGGFTDTQYF. The CDR3 DNA sequence: TGTGCCAGCAGCCAAAAGGGTGGATTCACAGATACGCAGTATTTT. The complete variable domain, with remaining parts taken from reference TRBV9 and TRBJ2-3, reads DSGVTQTPKHLITATGQRVTLRCSPRSGDLSVYWYQQSLDQGLQFLIQYYNGEERAKGNILERFSAQQFPDLHSELNLSSLELGDSALYFCASSQKGGFTDTQYFGPGTRLTVL.